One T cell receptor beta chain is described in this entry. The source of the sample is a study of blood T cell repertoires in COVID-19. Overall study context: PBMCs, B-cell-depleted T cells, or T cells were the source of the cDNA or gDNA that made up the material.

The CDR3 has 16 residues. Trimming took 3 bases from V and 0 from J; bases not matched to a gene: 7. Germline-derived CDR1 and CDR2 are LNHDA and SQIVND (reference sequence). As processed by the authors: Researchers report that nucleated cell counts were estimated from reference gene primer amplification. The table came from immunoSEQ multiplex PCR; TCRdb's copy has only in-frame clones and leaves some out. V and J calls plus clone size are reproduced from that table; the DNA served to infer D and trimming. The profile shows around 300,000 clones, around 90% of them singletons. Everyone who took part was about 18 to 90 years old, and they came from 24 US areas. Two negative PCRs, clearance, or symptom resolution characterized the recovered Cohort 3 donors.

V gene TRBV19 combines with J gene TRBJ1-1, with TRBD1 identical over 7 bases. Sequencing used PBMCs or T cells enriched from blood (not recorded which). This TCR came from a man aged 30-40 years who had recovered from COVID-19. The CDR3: CASSIGDRVMNTEAFF. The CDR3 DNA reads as TGTGCCAGTAGTATCGGCGACAGGGTCATGAACACTGAAGCTTTCTTT.